Listed below are T cell receptor beta chains from one sample, sequenced in a study of long-term antiretroviral therapy in people with HIV. Libraries were prepared by immunoSEQ multiplex PCR; TCRdb keeps only in-frame clonotypes and omits some of them. The repertoire consists of approximately 35,000 clones, with 79% occurring once and the leading ten covering approximately 3%. The sequencing here drew on unsorted PBMCs, taken 1.9 years after starting antiretroviral therapy. The receptors were sampled from a man aged 18 to 35 with HIV. Both conserved end residues are part of each CDR3. Fields, in order: D gene, V gene, clone size, J gene, CDR3 DNA, CDR3 protein. D genes are given only for firm matches. For some rows the clone size is stated as once, few or many, or as a class when expanded; others skip it.

D: .; V: TRBV7-6; size: .; J: TRBJ1-2; DNA: TGTGCCAGCAGCTTAGCAGGGGACTATGGCTACACCTTC; CDR3: CASSLAGDYGYTF
D: .; V: TRBV6-6; size: .; J: TRBJ1-1; DNA: TGTGCCAGCAGTTACCTAACTGAAGCTTTCTTT; CDR3: CASSYLTEAFF
D: .; V: TRBV6-5; size: .; J: TRBJ2-2; DNA: TGTGCCAGCAGTTACTCGCCGGACACCGGGGAGCTGTTTTTT; CDR3: CASSYSPDTGELFF
D: .; V: TRBV5-4; size: .; J: TRBJ1-2; DNA: TGTGCCAGCAGCGCTGACAGGCTCTATGGCTACACCTTC; CDR3: CASSADRLYGYTF
D: TRBD2; V: TRBV7-8; size: .; J: TRBJ2-1; DNA: TGTGCCACCCAACCGGGACTAGCGGGGGGGACCGTCTACAATGAGCAGTTCTTC; CDR3: CATQPGLAGGTVYNEQFF
D: TRBD1; V: TRBV6-6; size: .; J: TRBJ1-2; DNA: TGTGCCAGCAGACAGGGGGTGGAAGGCTACACCTTC; CDR3: CASRQGVEGYTF
D: .; V: TRBV6-5; size: .; J: TRBJ1-5; DNA: TGTGCCAGCAGTTACTCCAGGGTTGATCAGCCCCAGCATTTT; CDR3: CASSYSRVDQPQHF
D: .; V: TRBV10-2; size: .; J: TRBJ1-1; DNA: TGCGCCAGCTACCTTGCCCGCACGGGACTCCACGTCTGGACTGAAGCTTTCTTT; CDR3: CASYLARTGLHVWTEAFF
D: .; V: TRBV10-3; size: .; J: TRBJ1-5; DNA: TGTGCCATCGGCGACATTAGAAGCAATCAGCCCCAGCATTTT; CDR3: CAIGDIRSNQPQHF
D: .; V: TRBV2; size: once; J: TRBJ2-2; DNA: TGTGCCAGCAGTGAATTGGGTCGCGGCACCGGGGAGCTGTTTTTT; CDR3: CASSELGRGTGELFF
D: .; V: TRBV5-1; size: once; J: TRBJ1-4; DNA: TGCGCCAGCAAAGGGATGGCAGGCGTGGCAACTAATGAAAAACTGTTTTTT; CDR3: CASKGMAGVATNEKLFF
D: .; V: TRBV7-2; size: .; J: TRBJ2-7; DNA: TGTGCCAGCAGCCTATCCCGCTGGGCCCACGAGCAGTACTTC; CDR3: CASSLSRWAHEQYF
D: .; V: TRBV5-5; size: .; J: TRBJ2-3; DNA: TGTGCCAGCAGCTTGGACTATAGCAATCAGCCCCAGTATTTT; CDR3: CASSLDYSNQPQYF
D: TRBD1; V: TRBV29-1; size: few; J: TRBJ1-1; DNA: TGCAGCGATCGACAGGGAACTGAAGCTTTCTTT; CDR3: CSDRQGTEAFF
D: TRBD2; V: TRBV7-3; size: .; J: TRBJ2-5; DNA: TGTGCCAGCAGCAGCGTTAGCGGGGGGGCGGAGACCCAGTACTTC; CDR3: CASSSVSGGAETQYF
D: .; V: TRBV5-6; size: .; J: TRBJ1-2; DNA: TGTGCCAGCAGCCCGGGTGCATCTCTCCGGACTGATGGCTACACCTTC; CDR3: CASSPGASLRTDGYTF
D: .; V: TRBV28; size: .; J: TRBJ1-5; DNA: TGTGCCAGCACCGGGGGTCGGGACAATCAGCCCCAGCATTTT; CDR3: CASTGGRDNQPQHF
D: .; V: TRBV19; size: .; J: TRBJ1-5; DNA: TGTGCCAGTAGTATAGATCTACAGAACAATCAGCCCCAGCATTTT; CDR3: CASSIDLQNNQPQHF
D: .; V: TRBV7-2; size: .; J: TRBJ2-7; DNA: TGTGCCAGCAGCCGCGCGGCAAACAACTACGAGCAGTACTTC; CDR3: CASSRAANNYEQYF
D: .; V: TRBV28; size: .; J: TRBJ1-1; DNA: TGTGCCAGCAGTTTTTTCAGGGCTGAAGCTTTCTTT; CDR3: CASSFFRAEAFF
D: TRBD1; V: TRBV5-1; size: once; J: TRBJ1-2; DNA: TGCGCCAGCAGCTCTACGACAGGGGTTGATGGCTACACCTTC; CDR3: CASSSTTGVDGYTF
D: TRBD1; V: TRBV19; size: .; J: TRBJ2-3; DNA: TGTGCCAGTAGTATCAATTCGTGGGAGACAGGGGGTAGAGATACGCAGTATTTT; CDR3: CASSINSWETGGRDTQYF
D: .; V: TRBV5-4; size: .; J: TRBJ2-7; DNA: TGTGCCGTCAACCCGGCAGGGGCCACCTACGAGCAGTACTTC; CDR3: CAVNPAGATYEQYF
D: .; V: TRBV6-4; size: .; J: TRBJ2-3; DNA: TGTGCCAGCAGACCCGACGGGGTCGATACGCAGTATTTT; CDR3: CASRPDGVDTQYF
D: .; V: TRBV10-1; size: few; J: TRBJ1-2; DNA: TGCGCCAGCAGTGAGTCGAATGGGAATGGCTACACCTTC; CDR3: CASSESNGNGYTF
D: .; V: TRBV11-2; size: .; J: TRBJ2-2; DNA: TGTGCCAGCAGCCCCACGGTAGGGCTCACCGGGGAGCTGTTTTTT; CDR3: CASSPTVGLTGELFF
D: TRBD1; V: TRBV5-6; size: .; J: TRBJ1-5; DNA: TGTGCCAGCAGCTTGTGGGGCAGGGGGCATCAGCCCCAGCATTTT; CDR3: CASSLWGRGHQPQHF
D: .; V: TRBV7-2; size: .; J: TRBJ1-4; DNA: TGTGCCAGCAGCCCAGACCCGGGGAGTGAAAAACTGTTTTTT; CDR3: CASSPDPGSEKLFF
D: .; V: TRBV28; size: .; J: TRBJ1-4; DNA: TGTGCCAGCAGTCCACCAGGGACTCTAGAAAAACTGTTTTTT; CDR3: CASSPPGTLEKLFF
D: TRBD1; V: TRBV27; size: few; J: TRBJ1-5; DNA: TGTGCCAGCAGTTTATCGGGGGACAGGACCCAGCCCCAGCATTTT; CDR3: CASSLSGDRTQPQHF
D: TRBD1; V: TRBV10-2; size: once; J: TRBJ1-2; DNA: TGCGCCAGCAGAGGGACAGGCAAAAACTATGGCTACACCTTC; CDR3: CASRGTGKNYGYTF
D: TRBD2; V: TRBV7-9; size: .; J: TRBJ2-1; DNA: TGTGCCAGCAGCCTGCAGCGGGGGGGCCCCGACAATGAGCAGTTCTTC; CDR3: CASSLQRGGPDNEQFF
D: TRBD2; V: TRBV18; size: .; J: TRBJ2-3; DNA: TGTGCCAGCTCACCGACTGGGCAAGCGGGGGGCACAGATACGCAGTATTTT; CDR3: CASSPTGQAGGTDTQYF
D: .; V: TRBV7-8; size: .; J: TRBJ2-2; DNA: TGTGCCAGCAGCTTAGGGGGGCGCGGCACCGGGGAGCTGTTTTTT; CDR3: CASSLGGRGTGELFF
D: TRBD2; V: TRBV2; size: .; J: TRBJ2-5; DNA: TGTGCCACCACCAATCGACTAGCGGGGTGGCGGGCCCAAGAGACCCAGTACTTC; CDR3: CATTNRLAGWRAQETQYF
D: TRBD1; V: TRBV5-5; size: .; J: TRBJ1-2; DNA: TGTGCCAGCAGCTGGGACAGGAGTAACTATGGCTACACCTTC; CDR3: CASSWDRSNYGYTF
D: TRBD1; V: TRBV13; size: .; J: TRBJ2-7; DNA: TGTGCCAGCAGCTTAGGGGGACAGGGGCGCGAGCAGTACTTC; CDR3: CASSLGGQGREQYF
D: .; V: TRBV18; size: .; J: TRBJ2-2; DNA: TGTGCCAGCTCACCACCGTCTACAGATCCGGAGCTGTTTTTT; CDR3: CASSPPSTDPELFF
D: .; V: TRBV15; size: .; J: TRBJ2-7; DNA: TGTGCCACCAGCAGAGATCGGGGGGCCACCTCAAGCGAGCAGTACTTC; CDR3: CATSRDRGATSSEQYF
D: .; V: TRBV4-1; size: .; J: TRBJ2-1; DNA: TGCGCCAGCAGCCAAGAAGTGGGGGGCGATGGCAATGAGCAGTTCTTC; CDR3: CASSQEVGGDGNEQFF
D: TRBD1; V: TRBV7-9; size: .; J: TRBJ2-2; DNA: TGTGCCAGCAGCTTAGCTCGCACGAGACAGGGGTACACCGGGGAGCTGTTTTTT; CDR3: CASSLARTRQGYTGELFF
D: .; V: TRBV11-2; size: .; J: TRBJ1-2; DNA: TGTGCCAGCAGCTTAGGGCGGGATGGCTACACCTTC; CDR3: CASSLGRDGYTF
D: TRBD1; V: TRBV30; size: .; J: TRBJ1-1; DNA: TGTGCCTGGTTAGGGACAGGGAAAGAAGGAGCTTTCTTT; CDR3: CAWLGTGKEGAFF
D: .; V: TRBV7-9; size: .; J: TRBJ2-5; DNA: TGTGCCAGCAGCCTAAGTGGGACCTGGGCTAAAGAGACCCAGTACTTC; CDR3: CASSLSGTWAKETQYF
D: TRBD1; V: TRBV7-3; size: .; J: TRBJ1-1; DNA: TGTGCCAGCAGCTTAACGGGGACAGCCATTGAAGCTTTCTTT; CDR3: CASSLTGTAIEAFF